This T cell receptor (beta chain) was captured by sequencing in a study of blood T cells in healthy people across ages. The germline gives CDR1 DFQATT, CDR2 SNEGSKA (reference sequence). The length of the CDR3 is 16 residues. Unmatched junction bases numbered 5, after V lost 0 bases and J lost 2 bases. Overall study results and limits: There were more naive CD4+ cells and higher diversity in long-lived donors than in aged donors.

With respect to this clonotype: As yet, its antigen is unknown.

The second PCR ran about 6 to 11 cycles with a sample-barcoded 5' primer and J-beta primers. TCRdb analysed the 5' RACE reads with MiXCR anew, one entry per CDR3 protein. The table lists 980,000 or so distinct CDR3 sequences, around 48% of them singletons. The sequenced sample was blood. This clonotype was obtained from a man aged 25-45 years in good health. The chain carries TRBV20-1 and TRBJ2-3, with 10 nucleotides matching TRBD1. CDR3 coding DNA: TGCAGTGCTAGAGACCCGGGACAGGGGACCACAGATACGCAGTATTTT. Translating gives CSARDPGQGTTDTQYF.